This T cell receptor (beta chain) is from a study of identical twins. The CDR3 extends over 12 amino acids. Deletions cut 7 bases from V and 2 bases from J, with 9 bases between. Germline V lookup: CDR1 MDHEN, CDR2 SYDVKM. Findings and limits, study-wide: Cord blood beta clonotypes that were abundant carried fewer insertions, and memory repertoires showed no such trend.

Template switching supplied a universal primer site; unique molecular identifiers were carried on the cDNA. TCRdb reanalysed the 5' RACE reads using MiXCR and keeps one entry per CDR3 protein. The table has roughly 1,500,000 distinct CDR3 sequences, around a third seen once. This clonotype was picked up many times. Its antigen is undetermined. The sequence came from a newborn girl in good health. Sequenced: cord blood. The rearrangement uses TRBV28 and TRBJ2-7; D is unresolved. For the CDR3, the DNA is TGTGCCAGCACTGGAGTCCCCTACGAGCAGTACTTC. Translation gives CASTGVPYEQYF.